This passage covers 20 T cell receptor beta chains from one sample sequenced in a study of T cell repertoires in cytomegalovirus infection. Their recognized antigens are unknown. MiXCR was run by TCRdb on the reads, yielding one entry per CDR3 protein. The table lists about 480,000 distinct CDR3 sequences, around 35% of them singletons. The starting material was cultured PBMCs, obtained from culture after CMV antigen stimulation. The receptors derive from a human donor in good health (CMV status not recorded). Some clones in this sample may be carry-over from other donors' samples.

Many counts were recorded for this clonotype. The chain couples TRBV7-2 to TRBJ2-5; D is uncertain. Trimming shortened V by 5 bases and J by 3 bases, and 4 bases separated the two germline ends. Germline V gene sequence: CDR1 SGHTA, CDR2 FQGNSA. The CDR3 contains 11 residues. The CDR3 DNA reads TGTGCCAGCAGCCCCAAAGAGACCCAGTACTTC. This gives the protein CASSPKETQYF.

The chain is built from TRBV7-8 and TRBJ1-1; D is ambiguous. Trimming took 3 bases from V and 0 from J, leaving 14 bases between them. The CDR3 runs 16 residues. Per the germline V gene, CDR1 is SGHVS and CDR2 is FQNEAQ. CDR3 in amino acids: CASSLAIYNMNTEAFF. CDR3 DNA: TGTGCCAGCAGCTTGGCTATTTACAACATGAACACTGAAGCTTTCTTT. Full variable domain (outside the CDR3, taken from reference TRBV7-8 and TRBJ1-1): GAGVSQSPRYKVAKRGQDVALRCDPISGHVSLFWYQQALGQGPEFLTYFQNEAQLDKSGLPSDRFFAERPEGSVSTLKIQRTQQEDSAVYLCASSLAIYNMNTEAFFGQGTRLTVV.

This chain links TRBV12-3 or TRBV12-4 with TRBJ1-6; no clear D gene. Trimming cost V 6 bases and J 6 bases, with 15 bases left between them. CDR3 length: 15 amino acids. DNA for the CDR3: TGTGCCAGCAGCCCCGCTGGGCAGATTAATTCACCCCTCCACTTT. Its translation is CASSPAGQINSPLHF.

This clonotype was observed a handful of times. This chain joins TRBV20-1 and TRBJ2-5; D is perhaps TRBD2 (6 bases). The germline CDR1 and CDR2 sequences are DFQATT and SNEGSKA (reference sequence). The CDR3 is 14 amino acids. V lost 3 bases to trimming and J lost 4 bases, with 15 bases between them. Written as DNA, the CDR3 is TGCAGTGCTAGGATACTAGCCGGGGGAGAGACCCAGTACTTC. This encodes CSARILAGGETQYF.

This clonotype was picked up a small number of times. The chain carries TRBV20-1 and TRBJ2-7; D is possibly TRBD2 (5 bases). V lost 5 bases to trimming and J lost 3 bases, with 8 bases between them. Germline loops: CDR1 DFQATT, CDR2 SNEGSKA (reference sequence). The CDR3 length is 11 residues. CDR3 residues: CSADRDYEQYF. The CDR3 coding sequence is TGCAGTGCTGACCGGGACTACGAGCAGTACTTC.

The chain uses TRBV27 and TRBJ2-3; D uncertain. Trimming removed 5 bases at V and 1 base at J, with 10 bases between. The CDR3 spans 14 residues. The V gene's germline CDR1 is MNHEY and CDR2 SMNVEV (reference sequence). In DNA form, the CDR3 reads TGTGCCAGCAGTCGCAGCCGGGGCACAGATACGCAGTATTTT. It translates to CASSRSRGTDTQYF.

In its sample, this clonotype was seen a few times. The chain combines TRBV19 with TRBJ2-1; no reliable D call. Trimming stripped 5 bases from V and 0 bases from J, with 11 bases between. This CDR3 comprises 15 residues. The germline gives CDR1 LNHDA, CDR2 SQIVND (reference sequence). The CDR3 nucleotides read TGTGCCAGTAGTTCTTCCGCCTCCTCCTACAATGAGCAGTTCTTC. Its translation: CASSSSASSYNEQFF.

This clonotype was picked up many times. This chain links TRBV7-2 with TRBJ2-1; TRBD2 is a possible D gene (6 bases). This CDR3 contains 15 residues. Germline V gives CDR1 SGHTA, CDR2 FQGNSA. V gave up 8 bases and J gave up 6 bases, with 20 bases separating them. In nucleotides, the CDR3 is TGTGCCAGCGCACCGGGAGCGGCTCGGATCAATGAGCAGTTCTTC. Protein: CASAPGAARINEQFF.

The rearrangement uses TRBV29-1 and TRBJ1-2; D is undetermined. Germline V lookup: CDR1 SQVTM, CDR2 ANQGSEA. V gave up 0 bases and J gave up 2 bases, with 16 bases separating them. This CDR3 comprises 16 residues. Here the CDR3 reads CSVEERVGSTNYGYTF. CDR3 sequence (DNA): TGCAGCGTTGAAGAAAGGGTCGGCAGCACCAACTATGGCTACACCTTC. Full variable domain (remainder filled in from reference TRBV29-1 and TRBJ1-2): SAVISQKPSRDICQRGTSLTIQCQVDSQVTMMFWYRQQPGQSLTLIATANQGSEATYESGFVIDKFPISRPNLTFSTLTVSNMSPEDSSIYLCSVEERVGSTNYGYTFGSGTRLTVV.

This clonotype was seen a few times. V is TRBV7-2 and J is TRBJ1-2; 7 bases match TRBD1. CDR1 SGHTA and CDR2 FQGNSA come from the germline V gene. The CDR3 spans 17 residues. Trimming took 0 bases from V and 4 from J; bases not matched to a gene: 11. CDR3 sequence (DNA): TGTGCCAGCAGCTTAGCCTCTGGTCCCAGGGGGGGCTATGGCTACACCTTC. Translating gives CASSLASGPRGGYGYTF.

The genes are TRBV4-2 and TRBJ2-2; 13 bases line up with TRBD2. Germline CDR1 LGHNA, CDR2 YNFKEQ. V was clipped by 0 bases and J by 9 bases; unmatched bases: 10. The CDR3 has 18 amino acids. This chain's CDR3 is CASSQDARTSGSSRELFF. The CDR3 nucleotides are TGTGCCAGCAGCCAAGATGCCCGGACTAGCGGGAGTTCCCGGGAGCTGTTTTTT.

This clonotype was seen more than once but under ten times. The chain uses TRBV12-3 or TRBV12-4 and TRBJ2-2, with 13 bases that match TRBD2. CDR3 size: 16 residues. Trimming cost V 6 bases and J 7 bases; bases outside gene matches: 8. The CDR3 here is CASRPPGLAGSGELFF. The DNA of the CDR3 is TGTGCCAGCAGACCCCCGGGACTAGCGGGGAGCGGGGAGCTGTTTTTT.

The chain joins TRBV12-3 or TRBV12-4 to TRBJ2-1; maybe TRBD2 (6 bases). The length of the CDR3 is 15 residues. The V end was cut by 8 bases, the J end by 4 bases, with 18 bases between. CDR3 nucleotide sequence: TGTGCCAGCTCACCAGCGGGTGGAAGGTACAATGAGCAGTTCTTC. This codes for CASSPAGGRYNEQFF.

In this sample, this clonotype turned up a few times. The genes are TRBV7-9 and TRBJ2-3; D perhaps matches TRBD1 (6 bases). The CDR3 extends over 14 amino acids. The V gene lost 3 bases and the J gene lost 3 bases, with 10 bases spanning the gap. Germline assignment: CDR1 SEHNR and CDR2 FQNEAQ (reference sequence). CDR3: CASSFGQQTDTQYF. The CDR3 DNA is TGTGCCAGCAGCTTCGGACAGCAGACAGATACGCAGTATTTT.

CDR3 sequence (DNA): TGTGCCAGCAGTTTCGGCTCCTACGAGCAGTACGTC. This gives the protein CASSFGSYEQYV. The chain links TRBV6-2 or TRBV6-3 to TRBJ2-7; D remains unclear. The CDR3 loop spans 12 amino acids. Germline V gene data show CDR1 as MNHEY and CDR2 as SVGEGT. Trimming took 4 bases from V and 0 from J, leaving 4 bases between them.

This clonotype has just one count. The chain combines TRBV7-8 with TRBJ2-1; 10 bases map to TRBD2. Germline values: CDR1 SGHVS, CDR2 FQNEAQ. This CDR3 contains 17 residues. The J segment lost 6 bases and the V segment lost 3 bases, leaving 11 bases of the junction unmatched. CDR3 amino acids: CASSFAVWGLAINEQFF. CDR3 bases: TGTGCCAGCAGCTTCGCAGTCTGGGGACTAGCGATCAATGAGCAGTTCTTC. Filled out from reference TRBV7-8 and TRBJ2-1, the complete variable domain reads GAGVSQSPRYKVAKRGQDVALRCDPISGHVSLFWYQQALGQGPEFLTYFQNEAQLDKSGLPSDRFFAERPEGSVSTLKIQRTQQEDSAVYLCASSFAVWGLAINEQFFGPGTRLTVL.

The V call is TRBV25-1, the J call TRBJ2-1; tentative D call: TRBD2 (6 bases). The CDR3 runs 14 residues. The V and J ends lost 3 bases and 6 bases respectively, with 12 bases between them. Germline CDR1 and CDR2: MGHDK and SYGVNS. This CDR3 reads CASSDSLASNEQFF. The CDR3 DNA sequence: TGTGCCAGCAGTGACTCTCTAGCGTCCAATGAGCAGTTCTTC.

V usage is TRBV6-2 or TRBV6-3 and J usage is TRBJ1-3; D is possibly TRBD1 (5 bases). Deletions cut 2 bases from V and 0 bases from J, with 11 bases between. Looked up from germline, CDR1 is MNHEY and CDR2 is SVGEGT. The CDR3 length is 16 residues. The CDR3 spells CASSYPTAISGNTIYF. CDR3 DNA sequence: TGTGCCAGCAGTTACCCGACAGCGATCTCTGGAAACACCATATATTTT.

The genes are TRBV7-8 and TRBJ2-7, with 9 bases aligning to TRBD1. After removal of 6 bases from V and 6 bases from J, the junction contained 6 bases not matched to a gene. The length of the CDR3 is 13 residues. Germline V gene data show CDR1 as SGHVS and CDR2 as FQNEAQ. The chain's CDR3 is CASSGTGLTEQYF. The DNA of the CDR3 is TGTGCCAGCAGTGGGACAGGGCTAACCGAGCAGTACTTC.

The V and J genes are TRBV6-2 or TRBV6-3 and TRBJ2-7, with a tentative D call TRBD1 (5 bases). Germline V gives CDR1 MNHEY, CDR2 SVGEGT. The CDR3 runs to 11 residues. V was cut by 7 bases and J by 7 bases, with 11 bases left in between. The DNA for the CDR3 is TGTGCCAGCACCGATGGGGCTGAGCAGTACTTC. Its translation is CASTDGAEQYF.